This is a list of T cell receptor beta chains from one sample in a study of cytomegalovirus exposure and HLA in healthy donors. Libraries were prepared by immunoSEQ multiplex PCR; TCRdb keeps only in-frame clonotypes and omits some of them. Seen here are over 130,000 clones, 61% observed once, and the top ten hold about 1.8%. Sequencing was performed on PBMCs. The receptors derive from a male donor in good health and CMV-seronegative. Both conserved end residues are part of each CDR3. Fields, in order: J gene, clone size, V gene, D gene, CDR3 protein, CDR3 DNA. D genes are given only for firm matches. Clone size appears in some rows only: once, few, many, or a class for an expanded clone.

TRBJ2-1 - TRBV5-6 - CASSPGTGRGNEQFF TGTGCCAGCAGTCCCGGCACAGGGAGGGGAAATGAGCAGTTCTTC
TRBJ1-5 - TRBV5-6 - CASSLGAASHSQHF TGTGCCAGCAGCTTGGGTGCGGCGTCCCATTCCCAGCATTTT
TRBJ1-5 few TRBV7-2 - CASSIPGVVSGNQPQHF TGTGCCAGCAGCATTCCAGGGGTTGTAAGTGGCAATCAGCCCCAGCATTTT
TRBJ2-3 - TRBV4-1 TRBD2 CASSRVEVAGYTDTQYF TGCGCCAGCAGCCGGGTGGAGGTAGCGGGGTACACAGATACGCAGTATTTT
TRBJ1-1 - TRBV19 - CASTQTGTGHGTEAFF TGTGCCAGTACCCAAACAGGGACGGGTCATGGCACTGAAGCTTTCTTT
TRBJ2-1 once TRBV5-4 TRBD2 CASSSGGAGGINEQFF TGTGCCAGCAGCTCGGGTGGAGCGGGGGGAATCAATGAGCAGTTCTTC
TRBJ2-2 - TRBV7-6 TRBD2 CASSRLAGEFTGELFF TGTGCTAGCAGTCGTCTAGCGGGGGAGTTCACCGGGGAGCTGTTTTTT
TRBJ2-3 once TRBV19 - CASSPRTDTQYF TGTGCCAGTAGTCCCCGGACAGATACGCAGTATTTT
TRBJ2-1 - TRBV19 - CASGTPGYNEQFF TGTGCCAGTGGCACCCCGGGGTACAATGAGCAGTTCTTC
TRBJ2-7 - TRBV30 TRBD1 CAWTPGQGTYEQYF TGTGCCTGGACTCCGGGACAGGGAACCTACGAGCAGTACTTC
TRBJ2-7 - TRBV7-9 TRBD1 CASSRGDRTYEQYF TGTGCCAGCAGCCGAGGGGACAGGACCTACGAGCAGTACTTC
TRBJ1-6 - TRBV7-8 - CASGGGLPGTSSPLHF TGTGCCAGCGGGGGGGGACTCCCCGGGACCAGTTCACCCCTCCACTTT
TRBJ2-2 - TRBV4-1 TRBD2 CASSQGLAGVNTGELFF TGCGCCAGCAGCCAGGGACTAGCGGGGGTGAACACCGGGGAGCTGTTTTTT
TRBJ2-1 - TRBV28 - CASTLGQNNEQFF TGTGCCAGCACCCTGGGGCAGAACAATGAGCAGTTCTTC
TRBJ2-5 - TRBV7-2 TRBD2 CASSLAGSGEETQYF TGTGCCAGCAGCTTAGCGGGTAGCGGGGAAGAGACCCAGTACTTC
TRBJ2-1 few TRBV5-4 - CASSLNRATGNEQFF TGTGCCAGCAGCTTGAACAGGGCGACGGGCAATGAGCAGTTCTTC
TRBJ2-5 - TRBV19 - CASSIEGGPRETQYF TGTGCCAGTAGTATAGAGGGGGGGCCTCGAGAGACCCAGTACTTC
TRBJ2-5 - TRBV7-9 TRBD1 CASSSGQGRETQYF TGTGCCAGCAGCTCTGGACAGGGCAGGGAGACCCAGTACTTC
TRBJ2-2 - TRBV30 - CAWSWTARGGELFF TGTGCCTGGAGTTGGACAGCTAGGGGCGGGGAGCTGTTTTTT
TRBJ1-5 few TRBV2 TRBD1 CASVGQGRGNQPQHF TGTGCCAGCGTTGGACAGGGAAGAGGGAATCAGCCCCAGCATTTT
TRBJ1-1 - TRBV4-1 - CASSQGRTAREAFF TGCGCCAGCAGCCAAGGTAGGACAGCCCGTGAAGCTTTCTTT
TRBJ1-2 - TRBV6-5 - CASRLQNYGYTF TGTGCCAGCAGGTTACAGAACTATGGCTACACCTTC
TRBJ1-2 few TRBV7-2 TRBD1 CASSLGPPGDRGHYGYTF TGTGCCAGCAGCTTAGGGCCGCCCGGGGACAGGGGCCACTATGGCTACACCTTC
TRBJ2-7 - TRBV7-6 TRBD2 CASSPQTGGISYEQYF TGTGCCAGCAGCCCCCAGACGGGGGGTATATCCTACGAGCAGTACTTC
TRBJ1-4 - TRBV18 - CASSPGGTNEKLFF TGTGCCAGCTCACCCGGGGGAACTAATGAAAAACTGTTTTTT
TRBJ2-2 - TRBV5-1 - CASSLNGPYTGELFF TGCGCCAGCAGTTTGAATGGCCCCTACACCGGGGAGCTGTTTTTT
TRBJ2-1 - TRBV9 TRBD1 CASSVGGQTGRNEQFF TGTGCCAGCAGCGTAGGAGGCCAGACAGGGCGCAATGAGCAGTTCTTC
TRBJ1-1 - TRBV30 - CAWRVKSGTEAFF TGTGCCTGGAGGGTTAAATCAGGGACTGAAGCTTTCTTT
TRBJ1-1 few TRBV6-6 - CASSYNLNTEAFF TGTGCCAGCAGTTATAACTTGAACACTGAAGCTTTCTTT
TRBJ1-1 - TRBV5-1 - CPSSITGSANTEAFF TGCCCCAGCAGCATTACAGGGTCGGCGAACACTGAAGCTTTCTTT
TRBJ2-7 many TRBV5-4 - CASSLGGSTGVYEQYF TGTGCCAGCAGCTTGGGGGGTTCAACGGGGGTCTACGAGCAGTACTTC
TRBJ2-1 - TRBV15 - CATSSDNIHEQFF TGTGCCACCAGCAGTGATAACATACATGAGCAGTTCTTC
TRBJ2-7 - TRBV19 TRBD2 CASSPGLAPYEQYF TGTGCCAGTAGTCCGGGACTAGCGCCCTACGAGCAGTACTTC